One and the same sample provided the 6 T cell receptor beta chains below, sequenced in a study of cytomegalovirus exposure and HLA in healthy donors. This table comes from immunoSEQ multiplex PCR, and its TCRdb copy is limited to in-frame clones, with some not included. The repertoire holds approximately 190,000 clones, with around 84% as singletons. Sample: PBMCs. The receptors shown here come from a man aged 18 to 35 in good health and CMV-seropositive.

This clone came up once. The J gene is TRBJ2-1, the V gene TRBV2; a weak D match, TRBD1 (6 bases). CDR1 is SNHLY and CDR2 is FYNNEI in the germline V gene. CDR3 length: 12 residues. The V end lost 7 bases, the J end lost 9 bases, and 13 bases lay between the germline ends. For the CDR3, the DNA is TGTGCCAGCAACCTCAGGGGTGGTGAGCAGTTCTTC. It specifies CASNLRGGEQFF.

The CDR3 DNA is TGTGCCAGCAGCGGAGGGGCAGGGCCTCTGCAGTACTTC. This encodes CASSGGAGPLQYF. The rearrangement links TRBV7-8 to TRBJ2-7, with D perhaps TRBD2 (6 bases). The germline V gene encodes CDR1 SGHVS and CDR2 FQNEAQ. V was shortened by 5 bases and J by 9 bases, with 17 bases between the two germline ends. The CDR3 sequence is 13 residues long.

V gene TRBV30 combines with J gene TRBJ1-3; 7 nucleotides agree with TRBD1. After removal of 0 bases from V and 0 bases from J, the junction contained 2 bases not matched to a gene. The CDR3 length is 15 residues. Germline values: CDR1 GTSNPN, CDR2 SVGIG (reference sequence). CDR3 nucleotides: TGTGCCTGGAGTGTGGGACAGATCTCTGGAAACACCATATATTTT. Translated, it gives CAWSVGQISGNTIYF.

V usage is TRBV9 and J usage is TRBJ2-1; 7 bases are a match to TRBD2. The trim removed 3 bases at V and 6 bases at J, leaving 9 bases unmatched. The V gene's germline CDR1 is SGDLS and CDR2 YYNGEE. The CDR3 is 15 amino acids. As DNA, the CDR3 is TGTGCCAGCAGCGACTTCAAGACTAGCTTCAATGAGCAGTTCTTC. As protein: CASSDFKTSFNEQFF.

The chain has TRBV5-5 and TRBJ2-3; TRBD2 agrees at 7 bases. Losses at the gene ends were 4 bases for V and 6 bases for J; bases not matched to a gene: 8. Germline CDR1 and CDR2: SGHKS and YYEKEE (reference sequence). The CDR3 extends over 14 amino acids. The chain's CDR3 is CASSRRTSLDTQYF. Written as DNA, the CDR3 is TGTGCCAGCAGCCGTCGGACTAGTTTGGATACGCAGTATTTT.

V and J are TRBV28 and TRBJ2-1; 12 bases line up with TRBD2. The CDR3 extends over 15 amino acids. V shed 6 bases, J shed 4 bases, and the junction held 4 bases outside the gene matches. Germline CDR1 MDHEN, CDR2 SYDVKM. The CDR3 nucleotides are TGTGCCAGCAGGCTAGCGGGAGGGGGGTACAATGAGCAGTTCTTC. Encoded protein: CASRLAGGGYNEQFF.